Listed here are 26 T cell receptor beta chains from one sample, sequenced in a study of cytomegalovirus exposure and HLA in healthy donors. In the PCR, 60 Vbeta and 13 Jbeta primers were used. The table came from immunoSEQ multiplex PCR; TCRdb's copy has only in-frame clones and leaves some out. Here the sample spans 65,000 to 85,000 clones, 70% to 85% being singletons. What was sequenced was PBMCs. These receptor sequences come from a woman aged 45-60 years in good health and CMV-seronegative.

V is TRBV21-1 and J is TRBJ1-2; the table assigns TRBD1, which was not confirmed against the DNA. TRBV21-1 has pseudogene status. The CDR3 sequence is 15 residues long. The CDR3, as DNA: TGTGCCAGCAGCAACAGGGCTACCCCTAACTATGGCTACACCTTC. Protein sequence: CASSNRATPNYGYTF.

In nucleotides, the CDR3 is TGTGCCAGCAGTGAAGCGGGAGGGAAAGAGACCCAGTACTTC. It is translated as CASSEAGGKETQYF. This rearrangement joins TRBV2 to TRBJ2-5; 7 bases are a match to TRBD2. Germline assignment: CDR1 SNHLY and CDR2 FYNNEI. CDR3 length: 14 amino acids. With 0 bases clipped from V and 3 bases from J, the junction kept 1 base outside the gene matches.

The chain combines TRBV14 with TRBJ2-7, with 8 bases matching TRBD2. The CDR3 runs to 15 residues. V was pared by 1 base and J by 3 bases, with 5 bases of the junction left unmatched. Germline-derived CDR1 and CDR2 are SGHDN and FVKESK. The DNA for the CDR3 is TGTGCCAGCAGCCAAGGACTAGCGCCAGTCTACGAGCAGTACTTC. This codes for CASSQGLAPVYEQYF. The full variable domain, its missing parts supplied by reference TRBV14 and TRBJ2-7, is EAGVTQFPSHSVIEKGQTVTLRCDPISGHDNLYWYRRVMGKEIKFLLHFVKESKQDESGMPNNRFLAERTGGTYSTLKVQPAELEDSGVYFCASSQGLAPVYEQYFGPGTRLTVT.

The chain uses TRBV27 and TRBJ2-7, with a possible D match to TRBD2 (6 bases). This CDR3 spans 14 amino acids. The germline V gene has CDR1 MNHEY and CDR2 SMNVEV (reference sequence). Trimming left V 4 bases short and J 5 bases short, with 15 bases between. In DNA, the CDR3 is TGTGCCAGCAGTTATGCGGGGACGGTCCACGAGCAGTACTTC. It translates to CASSYAGTVHEQYF.

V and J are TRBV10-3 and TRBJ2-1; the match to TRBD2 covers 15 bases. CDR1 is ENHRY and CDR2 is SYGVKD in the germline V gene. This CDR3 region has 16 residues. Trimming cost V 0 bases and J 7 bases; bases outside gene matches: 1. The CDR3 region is CAISESGLAGGNEQFF. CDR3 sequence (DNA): TGTGCCATCAGTGAGTCGGGACTAGCGGGAGGAAATGAGCAGTTCTTC.

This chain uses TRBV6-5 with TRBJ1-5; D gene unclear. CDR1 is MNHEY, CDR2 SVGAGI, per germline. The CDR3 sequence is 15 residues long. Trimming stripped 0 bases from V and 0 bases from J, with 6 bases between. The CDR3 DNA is TGTGCCAGCAGTTACTCGAAAGCTAGCAATCAGCCCCAGCATTTT. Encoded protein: CASSYSKASNQPQHF.

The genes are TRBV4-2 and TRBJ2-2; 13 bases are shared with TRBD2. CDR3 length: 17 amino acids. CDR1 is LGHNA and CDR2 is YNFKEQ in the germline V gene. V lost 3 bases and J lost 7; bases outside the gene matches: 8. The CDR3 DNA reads TGTGCCAGCAGCCAGTCGGGGACTAGCGGGAATCACGGGGAGCTGTTTTTT. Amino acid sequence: CASSQSGTSGNHGELFF.

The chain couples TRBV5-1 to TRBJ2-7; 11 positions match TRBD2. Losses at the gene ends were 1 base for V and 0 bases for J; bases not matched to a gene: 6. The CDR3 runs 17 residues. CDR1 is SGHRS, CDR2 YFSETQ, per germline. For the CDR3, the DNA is TGCGCCAGCAGCTTGTTTACTAGCGGGAGAGGCTCCTACGAGCAGTACTTC. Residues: CASSLFTSGRGSYEQYF.

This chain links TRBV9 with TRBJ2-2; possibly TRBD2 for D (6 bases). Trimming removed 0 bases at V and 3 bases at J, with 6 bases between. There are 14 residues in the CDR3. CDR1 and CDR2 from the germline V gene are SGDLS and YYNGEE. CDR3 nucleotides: TGTGCCAGCAGCGTAGGGGGGGACACCGGGGAGCTGTTTTTT. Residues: CASSVGGDTGELFF.

CDR3 DNA: TGTGCTAGTTGCCAGCGGGGATACAATGAGCAGTTCTTC. Translating gives CASCQRGYNEQFF. V usage is TRBV12-5 and J usage is TRBJ2-1, with 7 bases lining up with TRBD2. Germline loops: CDR1 LGHNT, CDR2 FRNRAP. The length of the CDR3 is 13 residues. J was trimmed by 4 bases and V by 8 bases; bases with no gene match: 5.

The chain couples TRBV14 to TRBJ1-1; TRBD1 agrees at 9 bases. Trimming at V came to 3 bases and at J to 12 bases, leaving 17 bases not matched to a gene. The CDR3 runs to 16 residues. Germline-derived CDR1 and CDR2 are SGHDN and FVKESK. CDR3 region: CASSQSWGPGQGESFF. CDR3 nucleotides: TGTGCCAGCAGCCAGTCTTGGGGACCGGGACAGGGAGAATCTTTCTTT.

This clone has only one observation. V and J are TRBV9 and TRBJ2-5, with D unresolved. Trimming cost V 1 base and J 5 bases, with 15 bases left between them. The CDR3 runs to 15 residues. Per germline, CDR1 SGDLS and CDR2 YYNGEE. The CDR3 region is CASSVSASPGETQYF. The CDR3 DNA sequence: TGTGCCAGCAGCGTATCGGCCTCCCCCGGGGAGACCCAGTACTTC.

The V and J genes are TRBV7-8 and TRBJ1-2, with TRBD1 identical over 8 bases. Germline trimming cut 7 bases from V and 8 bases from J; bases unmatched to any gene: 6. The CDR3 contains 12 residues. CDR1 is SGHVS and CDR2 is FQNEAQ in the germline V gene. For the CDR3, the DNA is TGTGCCAGCACCCCAGGGGGCAGGGGCTACACCTTC. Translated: CASTPGGRGYTF.

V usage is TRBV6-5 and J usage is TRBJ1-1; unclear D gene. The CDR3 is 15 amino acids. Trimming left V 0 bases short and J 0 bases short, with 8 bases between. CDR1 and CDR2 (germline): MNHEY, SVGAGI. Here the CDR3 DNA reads TGTGCCAGCAGTTACTCTGTCCCTATGAACACTGAAGCTTTCTTT. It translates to CASSYSVPMNTEAFF.

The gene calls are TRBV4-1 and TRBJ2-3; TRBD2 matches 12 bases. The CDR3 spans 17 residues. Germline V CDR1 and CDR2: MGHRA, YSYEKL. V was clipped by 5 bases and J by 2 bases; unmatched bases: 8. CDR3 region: CASSFRLAGDLTDTQYF. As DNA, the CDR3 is TGCGCCAGCAGCTTCCGACTAGCGGGAGACCTCACAGATACGCAGTATTTT.

Here the CDR3 DNA reads TGTGCCAGCAGCGTTGCGGGGGGCCGCTACAATGAGCAGTTCTTC. Translating it yields CASSVAGGRYNEQFF. The rearrangement links TRBV9 to TRBJ2-1; 8 bases fit TRBD2. Germline V gene lookup returns CDR1 SGDLS and CDR2 YYNGEE. V gave up 2 bases and J gave up 3 bases; unmatched junction bases: 4. This CDR3 comprises 15 residues. Full variable domain (rest looked up from reference TRBV9 and TRBJ2-1): DSGVTQTPKHLITATGQRVTLRCSPRSGDLSVYWYQQSLDQGLQFLIQYYNGEERAKGNILERFSAQQFPDLHSELNLSSLELGDSALYFCASSVAGGRYNEQFFGPGTRLTVL.

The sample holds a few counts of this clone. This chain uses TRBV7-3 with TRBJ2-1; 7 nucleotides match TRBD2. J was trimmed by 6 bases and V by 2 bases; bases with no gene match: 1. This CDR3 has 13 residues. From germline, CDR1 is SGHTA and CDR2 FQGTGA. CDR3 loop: CASSLGTTNEQFF. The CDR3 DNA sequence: TGTGCCAGCAGCTTAGGGACTACCAATGAGCAGTTCTTC.

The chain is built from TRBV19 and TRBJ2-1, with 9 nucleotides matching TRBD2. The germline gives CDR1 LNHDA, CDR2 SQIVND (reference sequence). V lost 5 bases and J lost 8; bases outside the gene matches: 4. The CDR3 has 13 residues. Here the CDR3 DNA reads TGTGCCAGTAGTTCAGCGGGAGGCTATGAGCAGTTCTTC. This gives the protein CASSSAGGYEQFF. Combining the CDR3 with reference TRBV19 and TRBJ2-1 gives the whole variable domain DGGITQSPKYLFRKEGQNVTLSCEQNLNHDAMYWYRQDPGQGLRLIYYSQIVNDFQKGDIAEGYSVSREKKESFPLTVTSAQKNPTAFYLCASSSAGGYEQFFGPGTRLTVL.

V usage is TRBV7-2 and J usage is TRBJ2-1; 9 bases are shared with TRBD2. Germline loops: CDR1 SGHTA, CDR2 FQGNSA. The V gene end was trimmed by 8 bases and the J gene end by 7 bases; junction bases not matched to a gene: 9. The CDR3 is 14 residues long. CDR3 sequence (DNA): TGTGCCAGCCTTAGCGGGAGTGCCAGAAATGAGCAGTTCTTC. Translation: CASLSGSARNEQFF.

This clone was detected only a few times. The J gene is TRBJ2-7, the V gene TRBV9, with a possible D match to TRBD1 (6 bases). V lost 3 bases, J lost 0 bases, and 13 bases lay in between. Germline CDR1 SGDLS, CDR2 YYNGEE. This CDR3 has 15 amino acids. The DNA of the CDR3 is TGTGCCAGCAGCGCCAATGGGGACACCTCCTACGAGCAGTACTTC. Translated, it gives CASSANGDTSYEQYF.

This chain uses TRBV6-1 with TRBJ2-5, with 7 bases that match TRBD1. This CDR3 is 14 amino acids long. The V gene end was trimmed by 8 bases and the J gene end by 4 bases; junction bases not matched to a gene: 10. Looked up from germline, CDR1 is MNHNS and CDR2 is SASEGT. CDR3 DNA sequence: TGTGCCAGCCTGACGAGGGGGCGCGGAGAGACCCAGTACTTC. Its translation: CASLTRGRGETQYF.

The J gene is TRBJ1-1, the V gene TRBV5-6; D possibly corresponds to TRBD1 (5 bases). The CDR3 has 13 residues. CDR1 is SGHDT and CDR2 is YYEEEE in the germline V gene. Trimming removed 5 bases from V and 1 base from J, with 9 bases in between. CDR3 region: CASRDTPNTEAFF. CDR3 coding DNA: TGTGCCAGCAGGGACACACCGAACACTGAAGCTTTCTTT.

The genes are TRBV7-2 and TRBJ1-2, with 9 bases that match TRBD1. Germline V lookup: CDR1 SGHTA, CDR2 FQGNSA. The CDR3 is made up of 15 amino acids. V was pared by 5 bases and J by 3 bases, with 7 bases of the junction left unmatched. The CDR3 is CASSPRRDRDYGYTF. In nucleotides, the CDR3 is TGTGCCAGCAGCCCGCGCCGGGACAGGGACTATGGCTACACCTTC.

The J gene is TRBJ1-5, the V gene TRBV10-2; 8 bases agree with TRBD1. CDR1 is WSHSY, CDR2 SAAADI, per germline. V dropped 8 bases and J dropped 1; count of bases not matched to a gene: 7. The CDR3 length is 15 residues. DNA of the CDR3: TGCGCCAGCCGACCGGGACAGGCAAGCAATCAGCCCCAGCATTTT. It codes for CASRPGQASNQPQHF.

CDR3 nucleotides: TGTGCCAGCAGCTTGGAACTAGCGGGAGACGATCTAGGGTTAGATACGCAGTATTTT. Translating it yields CASSLELAGDDLGLDTQYF. The J gene is TRBJ2-3, the V gene TRBV5-6; 11 bases are shared with TRBD2. The CDR3 loop spans 19 amino acids. V gave up 0 bases and J gave up 5 bases; unmatched junction bases: 14. The germline V gene encodes CDR1 SGHDT and CDR2 YYEEEE.

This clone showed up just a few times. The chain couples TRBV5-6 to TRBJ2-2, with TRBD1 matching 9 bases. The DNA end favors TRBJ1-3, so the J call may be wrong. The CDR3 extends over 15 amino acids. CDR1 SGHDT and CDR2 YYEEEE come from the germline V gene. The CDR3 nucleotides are TGTGCCAGCAGCTCTGACAGGGGGTTTGGAAACACCATATATTTT. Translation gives CASSSDRGFGNTIYF.